The clone carrying this TCR beta chain came up a few times. The target antigen is unknown. The sample comes from a study of chemoradiotherapy in HPV16-positive cancers. General study results and limits: Only a couple of HPV16-positive patients supplied the functional HPV-specificity definition. During treatment, candidate HPV-specific clones and E7-related motifs expanded in tumor.

In germline, CDR1 is MNHEY, CDR2 SMNVEV (reference sequence). Trimming at V came to 4 bases and at J to 4 bases, leaving 8 bases not matched to a gene. This CDR3 spans 16 amino acids. Data came from immunoSEQ multiplex PCR; TCRdb stores just in-frame clones and leaves some out. The top ten clones hold under 1.5% of a sample with roughly 14,000 clones, 60% to 80% of them seen once. The receptor's source is a human donor with HPV-associated anogenital cancer. The V call is TRBV27, the J call TRBJ1-2, with 11 bases lining up with TRBD1. Sample collection was performed from a patient who underwent chemoradiotherapy. CDR3 in DNA: TGTGCCAGCAGTTCCTCCGGGACAGGGGGTACCTATGGCTACACCTTC. Protein: CASSSSGTGGTYGYTF.